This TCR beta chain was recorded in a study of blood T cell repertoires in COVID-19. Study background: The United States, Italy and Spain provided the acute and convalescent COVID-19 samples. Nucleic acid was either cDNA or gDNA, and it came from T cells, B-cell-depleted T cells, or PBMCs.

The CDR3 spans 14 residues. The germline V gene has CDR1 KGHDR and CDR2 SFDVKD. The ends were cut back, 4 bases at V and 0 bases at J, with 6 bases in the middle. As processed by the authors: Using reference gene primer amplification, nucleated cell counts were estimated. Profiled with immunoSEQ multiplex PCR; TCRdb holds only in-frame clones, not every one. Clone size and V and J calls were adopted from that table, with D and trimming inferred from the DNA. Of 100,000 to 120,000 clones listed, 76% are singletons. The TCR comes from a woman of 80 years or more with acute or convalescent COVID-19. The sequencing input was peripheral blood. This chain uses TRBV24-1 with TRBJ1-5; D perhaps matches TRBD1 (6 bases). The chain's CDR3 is CATSEGGSNQPQHF. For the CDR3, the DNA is TGTGCCACCAGTGAAGGGGGTAGCAATCAGCCCCAGCATTTT.